The 14 T cell receptor beta chains given below trace back to one sample, sequenced in a study of early T cells in non-severe SARS-CoV-2 infection. TCRdb fed the 5' RACE reads into MiXCR, producing one record per CDR3 protein. The sample lists 20,000 to 25,000 distinct CDR3 sequences; around 5.2% were seen once. Sequenced: whole blood. Receptors originate from an adult who was a healthcare worker with PCR-confirmed SARS-CoV-2 infection or an uninfected control (not recorded which).

The table lists this clonotype with many counts. The chain uses TRBV6-5 and TRBJ2-7; D is perhaps TRBD1 (5 bases). The CDR3 runs to 11 residues. The V gene's germline CDR1 is MNHEY and CDR2 SVGAGI. V was shortened by 8 bases and J by 3 bases, with 8 bases between the two germline ends. The CDR3 DNA follows: TGTGCCAGCGGGGCAGGCTACGAGCAGTACGTC. This sequence encodes CASGAGYEQYV.

Ten or more counts support this clonotype. CDR3 protein: CASTPGQHTGELFF. CDR3 coding DNA: TGTGCCAGTACCCCGGGGCAGCACACCGGGGAGCTGTTTTTT. The rearrangement joins TRBV19 to TRBJ2-2; the D call may be TRBD1 or TRBD2 (5 bases each). Trimming left V 7 bases short and J 3 bases short, with 12 bases between. Germline loops: CDR1 LNHDA, CDR2 SQIVND (reference sequence). The CDR3 consists of 14 residues.

The J gene is TRBJ2-7, the V gene TRBV4-3; D is unclear. The germline gives CDR1 LGHNA, CDR2 YSLEER. This CDR3 spans 14 amino acids. V lost 0 bases and J lost 6, with 12 bases in between. The CDR3 nucleotides are TGCGCCAGCAGCCAAGATTCATCGAGCGCCGAGCAGTACTTC. As protein: CASSQDSSSAEQYF.

This clonotype was observed at least ten times. The rearrangement joins TRBV6-2 or TRBV6-3 to TRBJ2-3; 8 bases line up with TRBD2. Germline CDR1 MNHEY, CDR2 SVGEGT. The CDR3 runs to 15 residues. The junction had 5 bases not matched to a gene; V was cut back by 6 bases and J by 0 bases. The CDR3 bases are TGTGCCAGCAGAATTAGCGGGGTTAGCACAGATACGCAGTATTTT. Its translation: CASRISGVSTDTQYF.

J is TRBJ2-2 and V is TRBV29-1; D is uncertain. Deletions cut 3 bases from V and 2 bases from J, with 7 bases between. This CDR3 is 13 amino acids long. The germline V gene has CDR1 SQVTM and CDR2 ANQGSEA. The CDR3 DNA reads TGCAGCGTTGACATCAATAACACCGGGGAGCTGTTTTTT. Its translation: CSVDINNTGELFF.

This clonotype has just one count. A much larger clone is a single base away; this may be a read error. The final CDR3 position lacks the conserved phenylalanine or tryptophan, pointing to a likely read error. The chain couples TRBV7-8 to TRBJ1-6, with TRBD1 identical over 7 bases. The germline gives CDR1 SGHVS, CDR2 FQNEAQ. The CDR3 length is 17 residues. J was trimmed by 1 base and V by 3 bases; bases with no gene match: 6. CDR3 in amino acids: CASSLEGALSYNSPLHI. The CDR3, as DNA: TGTGCCAGCAGCTTGGAGGGGGCACTATCCTATAATTCACCCCTCCACATT.

This clonotype was observed a few times. The germline gene is not matched at one end of the junction; a read error may be the cause. This rearrangement joins TRBV29-1 to TRBJ1-2, with 7 bases aligning to TRBD1. The CDR3 spans 11 residues. Looked up from germline, CDR1 is SQVTM and CDR2 is ANQGSEA. The CDR3 nucleotides are TGCAGCGTTGAAGGAGACAGGGCCGAATTCTTC. Its protein product is CSVEGDRAEFF.

This clonotype has at least ten counts. CDR3 protein: CASSSLSNEQFF. The CDR3 region has the DNA TGTGCCAGCAGTTCCCTATCCAATGAGCAGTTCTTC. The V call is TRBV12-3 or TRBV12-4, the J call TRBJ2-1; the D is unclear. V lost 4 bases, J lost 6 bases, and 7 bases lay in between. The CDR3 length is 12 residues.

This clonotype appeared many times. The chain joins TRBV6-2 or TRBV6-3 to TRBJ1-1; D uncertain. V was cut by 5 bases and J by 0 bases, with 10 bases left in between. This CDR3 comprises 14 residues. Germline-derived CDR1 and CDR2 are MNHEY and SVGEGT. DNA of the CDR3: TGTGCCAGCAGTAAAGCAAGTATGAACACTGAAGCTTTCTTT. Amino acid sequence: CASSKASMNTEAFF.

This clonotype has at least ten counts. The chain couples TRBV6-6 to TRBJ2-7, with TRBD1 as a possible D gene (6 bases). The germline V and J ends were trimmed by 5 bases and 2 bases, with 10 bases remaining between them. The CDR3 is 13 residues long. Germline V CDR1 and CDR2: MNHNY, SVGAGI (reference sequence). CDR3 in DNA: TGTGCCAGCAGTCGAGGACAGCCCTACGAGCAGTACTTC. Translated: CASSRGQPYEQYF.

In its sample, this clonotype was seen many times. The chain's CDR3 is CASSPTGWGTDTQYF. The CDR3 coding sequence is TGTGCCAGTAGTCCTACAGGGTGGGGCACAGATACGCAGTATTTT. This chain uses TRBV19 with TRBJ2-3; D is perhaps TRBD1 (6 bases). The V gene's germline CDR1 is LNHDA and CDR2 SQIVND (reference sequence). Trimming removed 5 bases at V and 1 base at J, with 13 bases between. This CDR3 region has 15 residues.

The chain uses TRBV3-1 and TRBJ1-1; 10 nucleotides agree with TRBD1. The CDR3 covers 16 residues. With 1 base clipped from V and 0 bases from J, the junction kept 2 bases outside the gene matches. Germline V gene lookup returns CDR1 LGHDT and CDR2 YNNKEL (reference sequence). This chain's CDR3 is CASSQGTGGMNTEAFF. CDR3 DNA sequence: TGTGCCAGCAGCCAAGGGACAGGGGGTATGAACACTGAAGCTTTCTTT.

This clonotype was detected many times. This chain connects TRBV27 to TRBJ1-2; 9 positions agree with TRBD1. Germline values: CDR1 MNHEY, CDR2 SMNVEV (reference sequence). The CDR3 totals 14 residues. Unmatched junction bases numbered 6, after V lost 6 bases and J lost 4 bases. This chain's CDR3 is CASSPMGQGYGYTF. CDR3 bases: TGTGCCAGCAGCCCGATGGGACAGGGCTATGGCTACACCTTC.

The CDR3: CASSLGQSPNPEAFF. CDR3 sequence (DNA): TGTGCCAGCAGCTTGGGTCAGTCCCCTAACCCTGAAGCTTTCTTT. The chain combines TRBV5-5 with TRBJ1-1; D gene uncertain. Germline values: CDR1 SGHKS, CDR2 YYEKEE (reference sequence). There are 15 residues in the CDR3. Trimming took 0 bases from V and 6 from J, leaving 15 bases between them.